These T cell receptor beta chains were read from a single sample in a study of blood T cell repertoires in COVID-19. Assay: immunoSEQ multiplex PCR; the TCRdb copy retains only in-frame clones and omits some. The data hold some 70,000 clones, with about 86% observed a single time. Sequenced: peripheral blood. The receptors shown here come from a woman in her sixties with acute or convalescent COVID-19. Both conserved end residues are part of each CDR3. Each record gives: CDR3 DNA, CDR3 protein, V gene, clone size, J gene, D gene. A D gene is named only where the DNA matches it firmly. A row's size may be missing; if present it is once, few, many or a size class.

TGTGCCAGTCTCATCGGGACTCCAAAACCCCGCTCTGGAAACACCATATATTTT CASLIGTPKPRSGNTIYF TRBV19 - TRBJ1-3 -
TGTGCCAGCAGCACGTACGGGACAACCCCCGGGGAGCTGTTTTTT CASSTYGTTPGELFF TRBV5-6 - TRBJ2-2 -
TGTGCCAGCAGTATCGACAGGGTAGATCAGCCCCAGCATTTT CASSIDRVDQPQHF TRBV27 - TRBJ1-5 TRBD1
TGTGCCATCAGTCCTCCGGGAGGTCGGGGAAACACCATATATTTT CAISPPGGRGNTIYF TRBV10-3 - TRBJ1-3 -
TGTGCCAGCAGCTTAATGATGGCGGGGGGTTTGGGGGAGCTGTTTTTT CASSLMMAGGLGELFF TRBV11-2 - TRBJ2-2 TRBD2
TGTGCCACCAGCCGACCTCAAGGGGTACTAGCGTTGGCCGCCGGGGAGCTGTTTTTT CATSRPQGVLALAAGELFF TRBV15 - TRBJ2-2 TRBD2
TGTGCCAGCAGTTTTCGGGGGAATTCACCCCTCCACTTT CASSFRGNSPLHF TRBV27 - TRBJ1-6 -
TGTGCCAGCAGGACCACAGGGATTTCACCCCTCCACTTT CASRTTGISPLHF TRBV2 - TRBJ1-6 -
TGTGCCAGCAGTGAAGAAGCCAGGGGGACCCAGTACTTC CASSEEARGTQYF TRBV2 - TRBJ2-5 -
TGTGCCAGCAGTGACATGCCCCCTAGAGCCCATGAGCAGTTCTTC CASSDMPPRAHEQFF TRBV6-1 - TRBJ2-1 -
TGTGCCAGTAGTATGGGGACAGGGGTTATCGATGAGCAGTTCTTC CASSMGTGVIDEQFF TRBV19 - TRBJ2-1 TRBD1
TGTGCCAGCAGCCAGTCAACAGTCTCCTACGAGCAGTACTTC CASSQSTVSYEQYF TRBV3-1/TRBV3-2 - TRBJ2-7 -
TGCAGTGCTAGTCGGACTCGCGAGCAGTTCTTC CSASRTREQFF TRBV20-1 - TRBJ2-1 -
TGTGCCAGCAGCCCCACGGGACAGATGAACACTGAAGCTTTCTTT CASSPTGQMNTEAFF TRBV7-9 - TRBJ1-1 TRBD1
TGTGCCAGCAGCCAAATGGGGACTAGCGGGGGTAGACAAGAGACCCAGTACTTC CASSQMGTSGGRQETQYF TRBV4-2 - TRBJ2-5 TRBD2
TGTGCCAGCACCGTTTCAGGGGGCGCGCCCGGGGAGCTGTTTTTT CASTVSGGAPGELFF TRBV5-4 - TRBJ2-2 TRBD1
TGTGCCAGCTCACCATACGACAGGGAACGATCTGGCTACACCTTC CASSPYDRERSGYTF TRBV18 - TRBJ1-2 TRBD1
TGTGCCAGCAGTTTTAGGACAGGGATCTCTGGAAACACCATATATTTT CASSFRTGISGNTIYF TRBV6-5 - TRBJ1-3 TRBD1
TGCGCCAGCAATGAGGGACAGTGGGGAGAGACCCAGTACTTC CASNEGQWGETQYF TRBV10-2 - TRBJ2-5 TRBD1
TGTGCCAGCAGCCCTCTACAGGGATCGGGAAACACCATATATTTT CASSPLQGSGNTIYF TRBV14 - TRBJ1-3 -
TGTGCCAGCAGCGTAGTCGACTACTTCACCGGGGAGCTGTTTTTT CASSVVDYFTGELFF TRBV9 once TRBJ2-2 -
TGTGCCACCAGTGATATCGGGACAGGGGGCAACACCGGGGAGCTGTTTTTT CATSDIGTGGNTGELFF TRBV24-1 few TRBJ2-2 TRBD1
TGTGCCAGCAGCGTAACCCCCTCGTCGGGCGCGGGTAACACAGATACGCAGTATTTT CASSVTPSSGAGNTDTQYF TRBV7-3 - TRBJ2-3 -
TGCGCCAGCAGCTTGGCACGAGGGGGACAGGGGTATAATTCACCCCTCCACTTT CASSLARGGQGYNSPLHF TRBV5-1 many TRBJ1-6 TRBD1
TGTGCCAGCAGCGAACAGGGGGCGACCACTAACACTGAAGCTTTCTTT CASSEQGATTNTEAFF TRBV7-9 - TRBJ1-1 TRBD1
TGTGCCAGCAGCCCGGGACAGGGGAACACCGGGGAGCTGTTTTTT CASSPGQGNTGELFF TRBV11-3 - TRBJ2-2 TRBD1
TGTGCCATCAGTGAGTCCGGACAGGGCTTTCCTAACTATGGCTACACCTTC CAISESGQGFPNYGYTF TRBV10-3 - TRBJ1-2 TRBD1
TGTGCCAGCAGGGGGACAGGGCCCTGGAGAGAGACCCAGTACTTC CASRGTGPWRETQYF TRBV6-6 few TRBJ2-5 TRBD1
TGTGCCAGCAGCTTGGGAGGGGGAATCAATCAGCCCCAGCATTTT CASSLGGGINQPQHF TRBV5-6 - TRBJ1-5 -
TGTGCCACCAGTGATCAGCGGGGGGCCGACACCGGGGAGCTGTTTTTT CATSDQRGADTGELFF TRBV24-1 - TRBJ2-2 TRBD2
TGTGCCAGCAGCGCGGGACCCCCTACCACAGATACGCAGTATTTT CASSAGPPTTDTQYF TRBV7-9 - TRBJ2-3 -
TGTGCCAGCAGCTTTAGCGGGGCAAATTACAATGAGCAGTTCTTC CASSFSGANYNEQFF TRBV7-3 - TRBJ2-1 TRBD2
TGTGCCAGCAGTTACTCGAGTTGGGAGAGGGGCTACACCTTC CASSYSSWERGYTF TRBV6-6 - TRBJ1-2 -
TGTGCCAGCAGCCTCGGGGGGGACGCTGAAGCTTTCTTT CASSLGGDAEAFF TRBV3-1/TRBV3-2 - TRBJ1-1 -
TGTGCCAGCAGCTTCCGGGACAGTCCCCGATCTGGAAACACCATATATTTT CASSFRDSPRSGNTIYF TRBV7-2 - TRBJ1-3 TRBD1
TGTGCCAGCAGCTTAAAACCAGGGCCGCATGGCTACACCTTC CASSLKPGPHGYTF TRBV7-3 - TRBJ1-2 -
TGTGCCAGCAGTCCACTACTTCCGGGACTAGTGGACACCGGGGAGCTGTTTTTT CASSPLLPGLVDTGELFF TRBV6-6 - TRBJ2-2 TRBD2
TGTGCCAGTAGTATAGGACAGGGGAACTCCTACGAGCAGTACTTC CASSIGQGNSYEQYF TRBV19 few TRBJ2-7 TRBD1
TGTGCCAGCAGCTTGGTAGCAGGGTCGAACACCGGGGAGCTGTTTTTT CASSLVAGSNTGELFF TRBV5-5 - TRBJ2-2 -
TGCGCCAGCAGCCAAGAAGCCAAGAACACCATATATTTT CASSQEAKNTIYF TRBV4-1 - TRBJ1-3 -
TGTGCCAGCAGCTTGCGGACTAGCGGGGGGGCGGCGGATACGCAGTATTTT CASSLRTSGGAADTQYF TRBV5-4 once TRBJ2-3 TRBD2